A selection of T cell receptor beta chains follows, all from one sample in a study of cytomegalovirus exposure and HLA in healthy donors. Data came from immunoSEQ multiplex PCR; TCRdb stores just in-frame clones and leaves some out. The table includes about 150,000 clones, over 75% detected once. Sequencing input: PBMCs. These receptors all come from a middle-aged woman in good health and CMV-seropositive. Each CDR3 is given with its conserved first and last residue. The order of the fields is CDR3 protein, V gene, J gene.

CDR3aa: CATSIPLAEGYNEQFF; v_gene: TRBV15; j_gene: TRBJ2-1
CDR3aa: CASSSRLAGDNEQFF; v_gene: TRBV7-3; j_gene: TRBJ2-1
CDR3aa: CASSPGTDTQYF; v_gene: TRBV19; j_gene: TRBJ2-3
CDR3aa: CSVDGTGYEQYF; v_gene: TRBV29-1; j_gene: TRBJ2-7
CDR3aa: CASSLTSKNEQFF; v_gene: TRBV6-4; j_gene: TRBJ2-1
CDR3aa: CAWSVGAGHQETQYF; v_gene: TRBV30; j_gene: TRBJ2-5
CDR3aa: CAWSVGLAIENIQYF; v_gene: TRBV30; j_gene: TRBJ2-4
CDR3aa: CAWSRSFLSDTQYF; v_gene: TRBV30; j_gene: TRBJ2-3
CDR3aa: CASSYNPWTGGAGNQPQHF; v_gene: TRBV19; j_gene: TRBJ1-5
CDR3aa: CASSLGRHTNNEQFF; v_gene: TRBV7-7; j_gene: TRBJ2-1
CDR3aa: CASSLTSPADTQYF; v_gene: TRBV7-9; j_gene: TRBJ2-3
CDR3aa: CASSLEDRGPNTEAFF; v_gene: TRBV5-1; j_gene: TRBJ1-1
CDR3aa: CASSGTLGPGGTIYF; v_gene: TRBV5-1; j_gene: TRBJ1-3
CDR3aa: CSLTGNYNEQFF; v_gene: TRBV29-1; j_gene: TRBJ2-1
CDR3aa: CASSLQGSDTEAFF; v_gene: TRBV5-1; j_gene: TRBJ1-1
CDR3aa: CASSLTGGSGRGEQFF; v_gene: TRBV7-3; j_gene: TRBJ2-1
CDR3aa: CASSLDRLAGDAGELFF; v_gene: TRBV7-9; j_gene: TRBJ2-2
CDR3aa: CASSQELARRAQYF; v_gene: TRBV4-2; j_gene: TRBJ2-5
CDR3aa: CASSLDRPLLGEAFF; v_gene: TRBV5-1; j_gene: TRBJ1-1
CDR3aa: CASSLRGSRDEQFF; v_gene: TRBV28; j_gene: TRBJ2-1
CDR3aa: CAISLAGSSTDTQYF; v_gene: TRBV10-3; j_gene: TRBJ2-3
CDR3aa: CASSSAGQGEDEQFF; v_gene: TRBV27; j_gene: TRBJ2-1
CDR3aa: CASSLALTSGRGEQYF; v_gene: TRBV7-9; j_gene: TRBJ2-7
CDR3aa: CASSLESSYEQYF; v_gene: TRBV13; j_gene: TRBJ2-7
CDR3aa: CASSSSPAGAYEQYF; v_gene: TRBV5-4; j_gene: TRBJ2-7